The rows below give T cell receptor beta chains drawn from one sample of a study of cytomegalovirus exposure and HLA in healthy donors. Method: immunoSEQ multiplex PCR; TCRdb's copy keeps in-frame clones and lacks some. Recorded for this sample: 68,000 or so clones. Material: PBMCs. These receptor sequences come from a female donor in good health and CMV-seropositive. CDR3s include the opening cysteine and the closing phenylalanine or tryptophan. D genes are given only for firm matches. Clone size is given for some rows only: seen once, a few or many times, or a class if the clone is expanded.

clone_size,v_call,j_call,d_call,cdr3_aa,cdr3_nt
.,TRBV28,TRBJ2-7,TRBD2,CASSSPKGGRGEQYF,TGTGCCAGCAGTTCCCCAAAAGGCGGGAGGGGCGAGCAGTACTTC
.,TRBV5-1,TRBJ2-1,TRBD2,CASSSWTSGGSSYNEQFF,TGCGCCAGCAGCTCATGGACTAGCGGGGGGAGCTCCTACAATGAGCAGTTCTTC
.,TRBV5-4,TRBJ2-1,TRBD2,CASSPVVVAGGEQFF,TGTGCCAGCAGCCCGGTTGTGGTAGCGGGGGGTGAGCAGTTCTTC
.,TRBV19,TRBJ1-2,TRBD1,CASSPQGVYYGYTF,TGTGCCAGTAGTCCACAGGGGGTATACTATGGCTACACCTTC
.,TRBV30,TRBJ2-2,TRBD2,CAWSVAASGGRANTGELFF,TGTGCCTGGAGTGTAGCCGCTAGCGGGGGGCGGGCGAACACCGGGGAGCTGTTTTTT
.,TRBV4-3,TRBJ1-4,.,CASSQGDRSDEKLFF,TGCGCCAGCAGCCAAGGAGACAGGTCAGATGAAAAACTGTTTTTT
.,TRBV7-2,TRBJ2-7,TRBD2,CASSLSGGSYEQYF,TGTGCCAGCAGCTTGAGCGGGGGCTCCTACGAGCAGTACTTC
.,TRBV18,TRBJ2-1,TRBD2,CASSPPGLAGYEQFF,TGTGCCAGCTCACCTCCGGGACTAGCGGGATATGAGCAGTTCTTC
.,TRBV5-6,TRBJ2-7,TRBD2,CASSLASAGLVYHEQYF,TGTGCCAGCAGCTTGGCCTCCGCGGGACTAGTTTACCACGAGCAGTACTTC
.,TRBV9,TRBJ2-5,.,CASSVGQGGGSETQYF,TGTGCCAGCAGCGTAGGACAGGGAGGCGGTTCAGAGACCCAGTACTTC
.,TRBV4-3,TRBJ2-5,.,CASSQEGLASQETQYF,TGCGCCAGCAGCCAAGAGGGGCTAGCGAGCCAAGAGACCCAGTACTTC
.,TRBV6-5,TRBJ1-1,TRBD1,CASSRQGTEAFF,TGTGCCAGCAGCCGACAGGGGACTGAAGCTTTCTTT
.,TRBV4-3,TRBJ2-3,.,CASSQWERGNTDTQYF,TGCGCCAGCAGCCAGTGGGAGAGGGGGAACACAGATACGCAGTATTTT
.,TRBV2,TRBJ2-5,TRBD1,CASVMDRGQETQYF,TGTGCCAGTGTGATGGACAGGGGGCAAGAGACCCAGTACTTC
.,TRBV5-6,TRBJ1-6,TRBD1,CASSITGVGELTPLHF,TGTGCCAGCAGCATAACAGGGGTTGGGGAATTGACACCCCTCCACTTT
.,TRBV30,TRBJ1-5,TRBD1,CAWSGQGAQPQHF,TGTGCCTGGAGTGGACAGGGTGCCCAGCCCCAGCATTTT
medium-sized,TRBV7-9,TRBJ1-2,.,CASSLATADGYTF,TGTGCCAGCAGCTTAGCGACTGCAGACGGCTACACCTTC
.,TRBV2,TRBJ2-5,TRBD2,CASTTSTSSQETQYF,TGTGCCAGCACCACCTCGACTAGCAGCCAAGAGACCCAGTACTTC
.,TRBV5-8,TRBJ2-7,TRBD1,CASSSGQGRYEQYF,TGTGCCAGCAGTTCGGGACAGGGAAGATACGAGCAGTACTTC
.,TRBV6-5,TRBJ2-1,.,CASSPGKNEQFF,TGTGCCAGCAGCCCCGGGAAAAATGAGCAGTTCTTC
.,TRBV4-3,TRBJ1-1,.,CASSQERQRNTEAFF,TGCGCCAGCAGCCAAGAGAGGCAGCGGAACACTGAAGCTTTCTTT
.,TRBV5-1,TRBJ2-7,.,CASQTDSSSSYEQYF,TGCGCCAGCCAAACGGACTCCTCAAGCTCCTACGAGCAGTACTTC
.,TRBV15,TRBJ1-1,.,CATSSLSITEAFF,TGTGCCACCAGCAGCCTGAGTATCACTGAAGCTTTCTTT
.,TRBV28,TRBJ2-5,.,CASSLVQYPKSGEETQYF,TGTGCCAGCAGTTTGGTACAGTACCCTAAGTCGGGGGAAGAGACCCAGTACTTC
.,TRBV28,TRBJ2-7,.,CASSLPRLNEQYF,TGTGCCAGCAGTTTACCCCGACTTAACGAGCAGTACTTC
.,TRBV5-6,TRBJ1-6,TRBD1,CASSSKTGSGNSPLHF,TGTGCCAGCAGCTCCAAGACAGGGTCGGGCAATTCACCCCTCCACTTT
.,TRBV25-1,TRBJ1-5,.,CASAGRGQPQHF,TGTGCCAGCGCCGGAAGGGGGCAGCCCCAGCATTTT
.,TRBV7-9,TRBJ2-1,.,CASSPWKGGNEQFF,TGTGCCAGCAGCCCATGGAAAGGCGGCAATGAGCAGTTCTTC
.,TRBV19,TRBJ2-2,TRBD2,CASSITSGNANTGELFF,TGTGCCAGTAGTATTACTAGCGGTAACGCGAACACCGGGGAGCTGTTTTTT
.,TRBV7-2,TRBJ2-6,TRBD1,CASSLGGTVRANVLTF,TGTGCCAGCAGCTTAGGGGGGACAGTTAGAGCCAACGTCCTGACTTTC
.,TRBV28,TRBJ1-5,TRBD1,CASPVYRGGNQPQHF,TGTGCCAGCCCTGTCTACAGGGGCGGCAATCAGCCCCAGCATTTT
.,TRBV14,TRBJ2-5,.,CASSRMDYQETQYF,TGTGCCAGCAGCCGCATGGACTACCAAGAGACCCAGTACTTC
.,TRBV19,TRBJ1-3,.,CASRQSSGNTIYF,TGTGCCAGTCGACAGTCCTCTGGAAACACCATATATTTT
.,TRBV5-1,TRBJ1-4,.,CASTPGVGEKLFF,TGCGCCAGCACGCCAGGGGTAGGGGAAAAACTGTTTTTT
.,TRBV6-1,TRBJ2-7,TRBD2,CASSIAGGLYEQYF,TGTGCCAGCTCTATAGCGGGGGGGCTCTACGAGCAGTACTTC
.,TRBV5-8,TRBJ2-5,TRBD1,CASSLGQGEFQETQYF,TGTGCCAGCAGCTTGGGGCAGGGGGAGTTCCAAGAGACCCAGTACTTC
.,TRBV5-1,TRBJ2-1,.,CASSSDNSYNEQFF,TGCGCCAGCAGCTCGGACAACTCCTACAATGAGCAGTTCTTC
.,TRBV27,TRBJ1-5,TRBD1,CASSTGVWGNQPQHF,TGTGCCAGCAGTACAGGGGTGTGGGGCAATCAGCCCCAGCATTTT
.,TRBV7-2,TRBJ2-6,TRBD2,CASSLVGLAGGSGANVLTF,TGTGCCAGCAGCTTAGTCGGGCTAGCGGGGGGTTCTGGGGCCAACGTCCTGACTTTC
.,TRBV9,TRBJ2-7,.,CASGSGHPRDEQYF,TGTGCCAGCGGTTCGGGACATCCTCGGGACGAGCAGTACTTC
.,TRBV4-3,TRBJ2-1,.,CASSPNRVGEQFF,TGCGCCAGCAGCCCTAACAGGGTTGGTGAGCAGTTCTTC
.,TRBV2,TRBJ2-5,TRBD2,CASSRTGLKGETQYF,TGTGCCAGCAGCCGGACGGGACTAAAGGGAGAGACCCAGTACTTC
.,TRBV27,TRBJ2-6,TRBD1,CASSSGQAISPPSGANVLTF,TGTGCCAGCAGTTCGGGACAGGCCATTTCCCCTCCCTCTGGGGCCAACGTCCTGACTTTC
.,TRBV9,TRBJ1-5,TRBD1,CASSTDGQGDQPQHF,TGTGCCAGCAGCACGGACGGACAGGGCGATCAGCCCCAGCATTTT
.,TRBV4-1,TRBJ2-1,.,CASSQDVGGLAEQFF,TGCGCCAGCAGCCAAGATGTCGGAGGGCTAGCGGAGCAGTTCTTC
.,TRBV5-6,TRBJ1-6,TRBD1,CASSSGTGSHSPLHF,TGTGCCAGCAGCTCCGGGACAGGGTCGCATTCACCCCTCCACTTT
.,TRBV6-5,TRBJ1-1,TRBD1,CASSTDRAMNTEAFF,TGTGCCAGCAGTACGGACAGGGCTATGAACACTGAAGCTTTCTTT
.,TRBV7-8,TRBJ2-7,.,CASSFPYRVEQYF,TGTGCCAGCAGCTTTCCGTACCGGGTGGAGCAGTACTTC
.,TRBV18,TRBJ1-5,TRBD1,CASSPGQQNQPQHF,TGTGCCAGCTCACCGGGACAGCAGAATCAGCCCCAGCATTTT
.,TRBV30,TRBJ1-5,.,CAWSGPGNSQPQHF,TGTGCCTGGAGTGGTCCAGGGAACAGTCAGCCCCAGCATTTT
.,TRBV7-8,TRBJ2-7,TRBD1,CASSYGTGMGYEQYF,TGTGCCAGCAGCTATGGGACAGGAATGGGCTACGAGCAGTACTTC
.,TRBV2,TRBJ2-5,TRBD1,CASGADRGMETQYF,TGTGCCAGCGGGGCGGACAGGGGCATGGAGACCCAGTACTTC
.,TRBV5-4,TRBJ2-7,TRBD2,CAWMVGLAGGEQYF,TGTGCCTGGATGGTCGGGCTAGCGGGGGGGGAGCAGTACTTC